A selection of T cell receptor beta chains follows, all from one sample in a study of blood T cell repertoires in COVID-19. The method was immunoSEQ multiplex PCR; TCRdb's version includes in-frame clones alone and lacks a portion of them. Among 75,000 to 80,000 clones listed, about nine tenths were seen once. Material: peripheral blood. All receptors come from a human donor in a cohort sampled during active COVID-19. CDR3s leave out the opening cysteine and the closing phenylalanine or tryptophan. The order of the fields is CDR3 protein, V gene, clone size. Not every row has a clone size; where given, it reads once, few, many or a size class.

ASSLSDRLIDNEQF	TRBV5-1	-
ASSVRDTRTDTQY	TRBV11-2	once
ATRNSGSDTQY	TRBV24-1	-
ASTQLRGEAGELF	TRBV19	once
ATSDPRQASAGELF	TRBV24-1	-
ASTRNREGDEAF	TRBV2	-
AISGGQGSYGYT	TRBV10-3	-
AIRAVGGTQY	TRBV6-5	once
ASSWDRGTEAF	TRBV11-1	many
ASSFTGAGGELF	TRBV5-1	few
ASSEGYGNTIY	TRBV19	-
ASRTKSGLGGRELF	TRBV27	-
ASSGQGARRAEAF	TRBV19	-
ASSETGLRYNEQF	TRBV25-1	-
ASSPIGGAGNTEAF	TRBV7-2	-
ASSPDRDQPQH	TRBV7-2	-
ASSAGTGADPGSDGYT	TRBV18	-
ATILRASRAVTQY	TRBV24-1	-
ASSLYSGDTQY	TRBV9	-
ASKPDSNNEQF	TRBV25-1	-
ASLRVWGERSPLH	TRBV6-5	-
ASSRGTPRTTGELF	TRBV3-1/TRBV3-2	-
ASRIPGEESYNEQF	TRBV7-3	-
ATRPTGWGDTEAF	TRBV5-1	-
ASSARWGTSDSNQPQH	TRBV6-1	once
AWRRGQGTTDTQY	TRBV30	few
SVLRGYTEAF	TRBV29-1	-
ASSFFEGTEAF	TRBV11-2	-
ASSLSQGRTEAF	TRBV7-9	-
ASSLPGTDTQY	TRBV12-3/TRBV12-4	-
ASSRTERTSYEQY	TRBV4-1	-
ASSLALGLVGETQY	TRBV7-6	-
ATRGAGGTQY	TRBV12-3/TRBV12-4	-
ASSPYLGRGQYEQY	TRBV3-1/TRBV3-2	-
AISRLAGGSANEQF	TRBV10-3	-
ASSPIVSYNEQF	TRBV5-5	-
ASSYSKAGDGYEQY	TRBV6-2/TRBV6-3	-
ASSLGQALSYEQY	TRBV7-9	-
ASSFGHGELF	TRBV12-3/TRBV12-4	-
ASSSVAGGGLIGRRY	TRBV11-2	-
ASSRGLAGGPDEQF	TRBV4-3	-
SASLRELDQPQH	TRBV20-1	-
ASSLVALPYNEQF	TRBV5-1	-
ASRLGLADTGELF	TRBV6-5	once
AISEGGLGYT	TRBV10-3	-
ASSVGDSSTDTQY	TRBV5-1	-
ASSPLGTGVREQY	TRBV5-6	-
ASSPGQAEAF	TRBV18	-
ASSQDRVAHGYT	TRBV4-1	few
ASSSLAGVLTDTQY	TRBV7-6	-
ASSQLGGLAALF	TRBV3-1/TRBV3-2	-
ASSPWKGGLDGYT	TRBV27	-
ATSRGRESSYEQY	TRBV15	-
ASRGWTGSTDTQY	TRBV19	-
ASSFGGTYNEQF	TRBV5-1	-
ASSLMTSGLGGADTQY	TRBV3-1/TRBV3-2	-
ASSPGQGSNQPQH	TRBV18	-
ASVAYNEQF	TRBV6-6	-